The clone carrying this T cell receptor (beta chain) was seen once. Antigen unknown. This entry belongs to a study of graft-versus-host responses after intestinal transplantation. The wider study: Recipients obtained multivisceral, liver-intestinal, or isolated intestinal transplants. Study observations and caveats: The presence of high graft-versus-host to host-versus-graft clonal ratios in allografts characterized patients with graft-donor T cell macrochimerism. With peak circulating GvH clone levels came an association with early post-transplant HvG declines.

Germline loops: CDR1 LNHDA, CDR2 SQIVND (reference sequence). The CDR3 is 14 amino acids. Trimming removed 5 bases at V and 5 bases at J, with 15 bases between. TCRdb's copy holds only in-frame clones and misses some; the assay was immunoSEQ multiplex PCR. The sample lists 75,000 to 100,000 clones, about 84% occurring once. The origin of this receptor is a human patient who received an intestinal transplant, so some T cells may come from the graft donor. The J gene is TRBJ2-5, the V gene TRBV19; no clear D. Sequenced here: PBMCs, sampled 255 days after intestinal transplant. The CDR3 region has the DNA TGTGCCAGTAGTCGGCGGAGTGTAGGGGAGACCCAGTACTTC. Translating gives CASSRRSVGETQYF.